This record concerns one T cell receptor (beta chain) sequence. CDR1 and CDR2 from the germline V gene are PRHDT and FYEKMQ (reference sequence). V was pared by 5 bases and J by 1 base, with 11 bases of the junction left unmatched. This CDR3 contains 19 residues. The data are from a study of blood T cell repertoires in COVID-19. Method: immunoSEQ multiplex PCR; TCRdb's copy keeps in-frame clones and lacks some. The sample carries 50,000 to 65,000 clones, about nine tenths recorded once. The material sequenced was peripheral blood. This clonotype was sampled from a woman between 55 and 75 years old with active or convalescent COVID-19. V usage is TRBV13 and J usage is TRBJ2-6; TRBD1 agrees at 10 bases. This chain's CDR3 is CASSTRRRTGGSGANVLTF. In nucleotides, the CDR3 is TGTGCCAGCAGCACCCGGAGGAGGACAGGGGGTTCTGGGGCCAACGTCCTGACTTTC.